This record covers a single T cell receptor (beta chain). Assay used: immunoSEQ multiplex PCR; TCRdb lists only in-frame clones, some missing. The data hold around 330,000 clones, with 88% observed a single time. Germline lookup yields CDR1 SNHLY and CDR2 FYNNEI. V lost 3 bases, J lost 1 base, and 15 bases lay in between. The CDR3 extends over 16 amino acids. These data are taken from a study of blood T cell repertoires in COVID-19. Study as a whole: Collection of acute and convalescent COVID-19 samples took place in the United States, Italy and Spain.

This sequence was found in a woman aged 50 to 60 with active or convalescent COVID-19. This rearrangement joins TRBV2 to TRBJ1-1, with D maybe TRBD1 (6 bases). Sequencing input: peripheral blood. Here the CDR3 DNA reads TGTGCCAGCAGTGATTACAACAGGGTCCCGAACACTGAAGCTTTCTTT. Translated: CASSDYNRVPNTEAFF.